Shown below are 8 T cell receptor beta chains from a single sample sequenced in a study of blood T cell repertoires in COVID-19. Sequencing was performed with immunoSEQ multiplex PCR; in TCRdb, only in-frame clones are kept and a portion is missing. The table lists more than 250,000 clones, approximately 85% of them singletons. Input material: PBMCs or T cells enriched from blood (not recorded which). The receptors derive from a man under 40 who had recovered from COVID-19.

J is TRBJ1-2 and V is TRBV6-6, with TRBD1 matching 9 bases. Germline V gives CDR1 MNHNY, CDR2 SVGAGI (reference sequence). There are 16 residues in the CDR3. Trimming took 5 bases from V and 3 from J; bases not matched to a gene: 10. DNA for the CDR3: TGTGCCAGCAGTAAACGGCGGACAGGGGAATACTATGGCTACACCTTC. This sequence encodes CASSKRRTGEYYGYTF.

As DNA, the CDR3 is TGTGCCAGCAGTAGAACAGGTTTAAAAACATACACCTTC. Its protein product is CASSRTGLKTYTF. This chain connects TRBV25-1 to TRBJ1-2, with a weak D call TRBD1 (5 bases). Germline loops: CDR1 MGHDK, CDR2 SYGVNS. This CDR3 comprises 13 residues. Deletions cut 5 bases from V and 11 bases from J, with 18 bases between.

The table lists this clone with a count of one. The CDR3 reads CASSVARSTGELFF. The CDR3 DNA is TGTGCCAGCAGCGTGGCCCGGAGCACCGGGGAGCTGTTTTTT. The chain couples TRBV7-9 to TRBJ2-2; D is ambiguous. CDR3 size: 14 residues. The germline V gene encodes CDR1 SEHNR and CDR2 FQNEAQ (reference sequence). Trimming pared 5 bases from V and 4 bases from J, leaving 11 bases between.

The rearrangement joins TRBV4-3 to TRBJ2-7, with TRBD2 matching over 7 bases. Per the germline V gene, CDR1 is LGHNA and CDR2 is YSLEER. Losses at the gene ends were 2 bases for V and 4 bases for J; bases not matched to a gene: 8. The CDR3 runs 15 residues. Here the CDR3 DNA reads TGCGCCAGCAGCCAAAATCTGGCGGGGGTATACGAGCAGTACTTC. Its translation is CASSQNLAGVYEQYF.

The rearrangement uses TRBV2 and TRBJ1-3; perhaps TRBD1 as D (6 bases). Trimming left V 6 bases short and J 3 bases short, with 9 bases between. The CDR3 is 13 residues long. Germline CDR1 SNHLY, CDR2 FYNNEI. In DNA form, the CDR3 reads TGTGCCAGCAGGAGGACAGTTGGAAACACCATATATTTT. It yields the protein CASRRTVGNTIYF.

Only one count was recorded for this clone. This chain uses TRBV20-1 with TRBJ1-4; maybe TRBD1 (5 bases). Germline values: CDR1 DFQATT, CDR2 SNEGSKA (reference sequence). V dropped 3 bases and J dropped 8 bases, with 10 bases sitting between them. The CDR3 is 12 amino acids. The CDR3 coding sequence is TGCAGTGCTAGTTTGCGGGGGGAAAAACTGTTTTTT. Its translation is CSASLRGEKLFF.

The CDR3, as DNA: TGTGCCAGTACGGCAGGGCCGTCCTCAGCGCCCCAGCATTTT. Its protein is CASTAGPSSAPQHF. The gene calls are TRBV7-8 and TRBJ1-5, with a weak D call TRBD1 (5 bases). Trimming pared 9 bases from V and 9 bases from J, leaving 21 bases between. The CDR3 loop spans 14 amino acids. Germline loops: CDR1 SGHVS, CDR2 FQNEAQ.

J is TRBJ2-7 and V is TRBV18; D call uncertain. The CDR3 is made up of 14 amino acids. Trimming removed 4 bases from V and 3 bases from J, with 13 bases in between. Germline lookup yields CDR1 KGHSH and CDR2 LQKENI. The CDR3 sequence is CASSRPESLYEQYF. Written as DNA, the CDR3 is TGTGCCAGCTCACGTCCAGAAAGTCTCTACGAGCAGTACTTC.